Below, 25 T cell receptor beta chains from the same sample are listed, as sequenced in a study of tumor-infiltrating lymphocytes in primary liver carcinoma. Co-extraction of both nucleic acids (RNA and DNA) used roughly 20-34 mg of unsorted bulk tissue. TCR beta cDNA was prepared out of around 460 ng total RNA by means of a constant-region primer. ARM-PCR was slightly modified, and three nested multiplex PCR rounds with it gave rise to the TCR beta libraries. The two initial PCR rounds, roughly 9 cycles each, used TRBV1-TRBV30 forward and C-beta reverse primers. TCRdb analysed the multiplex PCR reads with MiXCR anew, one entry per CDR3 protein. Of under 85,000 distinct CDR3 sequences listed, more than 65% are singletons. The material sequenced was liver tumor tissue from sampling region 1. As to subset: tumor region T1, superior pole. These receptors were taken from a man aged 40-49 years with primary liver carcinoma and hepatitis B virus infection.

Concerning this clonotype: Given a much more abundant clone one base away, this may be a read error. The CDR3 nucleotides are TGTGCCTGGAGTCCCGGTCATGTGGGCGGGCACTACGAGCAGTACTTC. Translated, it gives CAWSPGHVGGHYEQYF. The chain is built from TRBV30 and TRBJ2-7; possibly TRBD2 for D (5 bases). The V gene lost 2 bases and the J gene lost 3 bases, with 20 bases spanning the gap. This CDR3 comprises 16 residues. Per germline, CDR1 GTSNPN and CDR2 SVGIG (reference sequence). The variable domain in full, with the rest retrieved from reference TRBV30 and TRBJ2-7, is SQTIHQWPATLVQPVGSPLSLECTVEGTSNPNLYWYRQAAGRGLQLLFYSVGIGQISSEVPQNLSASRPQDRQFILSSKKLLLSDSGFYLCAWSPGHVGGHYEQYFGPGTRLTVT.

As to this clonotype: At one end, the junction sequence differs from germline, possibly due to a read error. The chain joins TRBV29-1 to TRBJ1-1; 7 bases align to TRBD1. Germline-derived CDR1 and CDR2 are SQVTM and ANQGSEA. CDR3 length: 12 residues. Written as DNA, the CDR3 is TGCAGCGTTGAACAGGGGGTCACTAAAGCCTTCTTT. Translating gives CSVEQGVTKAFF.

This clonotype was counted once. A read error is possible here, since a much larger clone lies one base away. The chain employs TRBV28 and TRBJ1-2; D may be TRBD1 (5 bases). CDR3 length equals 13 residues. Germline V gene data show CDR1 as MDHEN and CDR2 as SYDVKM. V was cut by 6 bases and J by 7 bases, with 15 bases left in between. The CDR3 sequence is CASRTVGRCGYTF. The CDR3 coding sequence is TGTGCCAGCAGGACTGTGGGGCGCTGTGGCTACACCTTC.

The chain couples TRBV11-2 to TRBJ2-5; no firm D call. V was cut by 1 base and J by 5 bases, with 8 bases left in between. CDR3 length equals 13 residues. The germline V gene encodes CDR1 SGHAT and CDR2 FQNNGV. DNA for the CDR3: TGTGCCAGCAGCTTAGGGGATAGTGAGACCCAGTACTTC. This encodes CASSLGDSETQYF.

This clonotype has a single count. At one boundary the junction diverges from the germline segment, which might be a read error. The chain uses TRBV7-9 and TRBJ2-1; unclear D gene. CDR1 SEHNR and CDR2 FQNEAQ come from the germline V gene (reference sequence). This CDR3 is built from 12 residues. The CDR3, as DNA: TGTGCCAGCCATACTGGCTCTAATGAGCAGCTCTTC. This codes for CASHTGSNEQLF.

The rearrangement joins TRBV10-1 to TRBJ2-2; D is ambiguous. In germline, CDR1 is WNHNN, CDR2 SYGVQD (reference sequence). The length of the CDR3 is 13 residues. V was shortened by 4 bases and J by 12 bases, with 15 bases between the two germline ends. The CDR3, as DNA: TGCGCCAGCAGTGCCAGTGTATCTGGGAAGCTGTTTTTT. It yields the protein CASSASVSGKLFF.

The chain uses TRBV5-4 and TRBJ2-2; D may be TRBD2 (5 bases). V lost 4 bases, J lost 5 bases, and 9 bases lay in between. Germline CDR1 reads SGHNT; CDR2 reads YYREEE (reference sequence). The CDR3 runs to 13 residues. The CDR3 spells CASSRPGTGELFF. In DNA form, the CDR3 reads TGTGCCAGCAGCCGACCGGGGACCGGGGAGCTGTTTTTT.

This clonotype was seen a single time. A junction boundary mismatches the germline segment, possibly from a read error. The chain combines TRBV11-2 with TRBJ2-7, with D perhaps assigned TRBD1 or TRBD2 (5 bases each). This CDR3 contains 12 residues. Germline V gene data show CDR1 as SGHAT and CDR2 as FQNNGV. As DNA, the CDR3 is TGTGCCAGGAGCTTAATGGGGGACGAGCAGTACTTC. Protein sequence: CARSLMGDEQYF.

V usage is TRBV5-1 and J usage is TRBJ2-5, with 9 bases identical to TRBD1. Germline CDR1 reads SGHRS; CDR2 reads YFSETQ. This CDR3 is 15 amino acids long. V trimming: 3 bases; J trimming: 11 bases; junction bases outside the gene matches: 14. The CDR3 DNA reads TGCGCCAGCAGCTGGTCCCGGACAGGGGATGAGGCTCAGTACTTC. Its translation is CASSWSRTGDEAQYF.

As regards this clonotype: At one boundary the junction diverges from the germline segment, which might be a read error. V usage is TRBV11-2 and J usage is TRBJ2-3; either TRBD1 or TRBD2 may fit D (6 bases each). This CDR3 is 16 amino acids long. In germline, CDR1 is SGHAT, CDR2 FQNNGV. DNA of the CDR3: TGTGTCAGCAGTTTAGATGTGGGGGGCCTCATAGATACGCAGTATTTT. Its translation: CVSSLDVGGLIDTQYF.

V gene TRBV6-2 or TRBV6-3 combines with J gene TRBJ2-7; D not certain. With 8 bases removed from V and 4 bases from J, the gap between germline ends came to 12 bases. The length of the CDR3 is 12 residues. CDR1 MNHEY and CDR2 SVGEGT come from the germline V gene. CDR3 nucleotides: TGTGCCAGCGTCTACAATCCGTACGAGCAGTACTTC. This codes for CASVYNPYEQYF.

This clonotype was recorded only once. As the CDR3 is not closed by the conserved phenylalanine or tryptophan, this likely results from a read error. It is unclear where the CDR3 begins or ends on the DNA, so no DNA is shown, and the CDR3 is as TCRdb lists it. This chain joins TRBV11-2 and TRBJ2-2; TRBD1 is taken as the D call from the table, unchecked against the DNA. Germline V gene data show CDR1 as SGHAT and CDR2 as FQNNGV. 15 amino acids form the CDR3, both terminal residues included. The chain's CDR3 is CASNLVGRGTGELFS.

Concerning this clonotype itself: Given a much more abundant clone one base away, this may be a read error. This sequence joins TRBV28 and TRBJ2-7, with a weak D call TRBD2 (6 bases). Trimming took off 8 bases at V and 7 bases at J, with 15 bases between the two ends. Germline values: CDR1 MDHEN, CDR2 SYDVKM. This CDR3 has 12 amino acids. The DNA for the CDR3 is TGTGCCAGCTGGAGGGAGGAGAGGGAGCAGTACTTC. It specifies CASWREEREQYF.

Comment on this clonotype: The germline gene is not matched at one end of the junction; a read error may be the cause. This chain uses TRBV11-2 with TRBJ2-7; D not resolved. Germline CDR1 and CDR2: SGHAT and FQNNGV. This CDR3 is built from 13 residues. The CDR3 DNA is TGTGCCAGTAGCTTAAGTGAGCTAACGTCGCGGTACTTC. Protein product: CASSLSELTSRYF.

As for this clonotype: Relative to the germline gene, one junction end is altered; a read error may explain this. This chain joins TRBV7-8 and TRBJ2-3; 8 bases line up with TRBD2. The V gene's germline CDR1 is SGHVS and CDR2 FQNEAQ. This CDR3 region has 17 residues. As DNA, the CDR3 is TGTGCCAGTAGCTTAGCCCAAGCGGGAGTACCACATGATACGCAGTATTTT. Amino acid sequence: CASSLAQAGVPHDTQYF.

A remark on this clonotype: The junction differs from germline at one of its ends, possibly a read error. The chain carries TRBV30 and TRBJ2-2; D is perhaps TRBD2 (6 bases). This CDR3 has 14 residues. The V gene's germline CDR1 is GTSNPN and CDR2 SVGIG (reference sequence). The CDR3 DNA sequence: TGTACCTGTATGGGACTCAGCAGCGCCGGGGAGCGGTTTTTT. Translation gives CTCMGLSSAGERFF.

Comments on this clonotype: This may come from a read error, since a much larger clone is one base off. The chain has TRBV7-8 and TRBJ2-2; tentative D call: TRBD2 (5 bases). V lost 4 bases and J 4 bases, leaving 16 bases between the germline ends. This CDR3 is 16 amino acids long. Germline CDR1 reads SGHVS; CDR2 reads FQNEAQ. The CDR3 sequence: CASSSWRSASTGELFF. For the CDR3, the DNA is TGTGCCAGCAGCTCTTGGAGGAGCGCGAGCACCGGGGAGCTGTTTTTT.

This clonotype has more than one count but fewer than ten. The V gene is TRBV2, the J gene TRBJ2-4; the D gene is possibly TRBD1 (5 bases). The germline V and J ends were trimmed by 5 bases and 5 bases, with 10 bases remaining between them. Germline CDR1 is SNHLY and CDR2 is FYNNEI. CDR3 length equals 13 residues. CDR3 DNA: TGTGCCAGCAGTCCAGACAGAGAAAACATTCAGTACTTC. Its translation: CASSPDRENIQYF.

A remark on this clonotype: This could be a read error, since a much larger clone is one nucleotide away. The chain combines TRBV28 with TRBJ1-5; D call uncertain. This CDR3 spans 14 amino acids. Germline lookup yields CDR1 MDHEN and CDR2 SYDVKM. The CDR3 reads CVSSFPWGNQPQHF. The CDR3, as DNA: TGTGTCAGCAGTTTTCCCTGGGGCAATCAGCCCCAGCATTTT. Looking up the rest from reference TRBV28 and TRBJ1-5 gives the full variable domain: DVKVTQSSRYLVKRTGEKVFLECVQDMDHENMFWYRQDPGLGLRLIYFSYDVKMKEKGDIPEGYSVSREKKERFSLILESASTNQTSMYLCVSSFPWGNQPQHFGDGTRLSIL.

A note on this clonotype: One end of the junction is discordant with germline, which a read error may explain. The chain joins TRBV10-3 to TRBJ2-3; TRBD2 might be the D (6 bases). The germline V gene encodes CDR1 ENHRY and CDR2 SYGVKD. This CDR3 region has 15 residues. CDR3 DNA sequence: TGTGCCATCGGCCCCGGGACGGGAGCCACAGATACGCGGTATTTT. Residues: CAIGPGTGATDTRYF.

A word on this clonotype: The junction differs from germline at one of its ends, possibly a read error. This sequence joins TRBV11-2 and TRBJ2-3, with D perhaps matching TRBD2 (6 bases). CDR3 length equals 14 residues. Germline values: CDR1 SGHAT, CDR2 FQNNGV. The CDR3 nucleotides are TGTGCCGGAGGGGCACGGAAACCCGCAGATACGCGGTATTTT. It is translated as CAGGARKPADTRYF.

This clonotype was counted between two and nine times. At one of its ends the junction is not consistent with the germline gene, which may arise from a read error. The chain is built from TRBV11-1 and TRBJ2-3; 7 nucleotides agree with TRBD1. CDR1 is SGHAT, CDR2 FQDESV, per germline (reference sequence). The CDR3 runs 14 residues. DNA for the CDR3: TGTGTCAGCAGCCGGGACAGTGCCCGAGGTACGCAGTATTTT. Translation gives CVSSRDSARGTQYF.

By frequency in the sample, this clonotype is large. V is TRBV6-6 and J is TRBJ1-5; the D is unclear. This CDR3 is 16 amino acids long. The V and J ends lost 2 bases and 0 bases respectively, with 11 bases between them. Germline CDR1 MNHNY, CDR2 SVGAGI (reference sequence). The CDR3 nucleotides are TGTGCCAGCAGTTACCGAGTAGAGTATAGCAATCAGCCCCAGCATTTT. As protein: CASSYRVEYSNQPQHF.

Notes on this clonotype: A junction end diverges from the germline sequence, so it may reflect a read error. The chain joins TRBV6-5 to TRBJ2-7; a possible D gene is TRBD2 (5 bases). The CDR3 totals 14 residues. Germline assignment: CDR1 MNHEY and CDR2 SVGAGI. The CDR3 DNA sequence: TGTGCCAGCAATCCATCCCGGGATAGGGTGGAGCAGCACTTC. Its translation: CASNPSRDRVEQHF.

As concerns this clonotype: The junction departs from germline at one end; a sequencing error may be responsible. V and J are TRBV12-3 or TRBV12-4 and TRBJ1-4; possible D gene TRBD1, 6 bases. This CDR3 is 15 amino acids long. CDR3 coding DNA: TGTGCCAGTAACGCGGAGGCGGGGGCTAGTGAAAAACAGTTTTTT. Its protein is CASNAEAGASEKQFF.